This passage covers 26 T cell receptor beta chains from one sample sequenced in a study of identical twins' blood T cells. TCRdb reanalysed the 5' RACE reads using MiXCR and keeps one entry per CDR3 protein. This table has hundreds of thousands of distinct CDR3 sequences, roughly 30% appearing once. What was sequenced was PBMCs. All receptors come from a woman between 18 and 55 years old in good health.

Note on this clonotype: One junction end does not reproduce the germline sequence, and a read error may be involved. The chain couples TRBV10-3 to TRBJ1-5; 8 bases are shared with TRBD1. Looked up from germline, CDR1 is ENHRY and CDR2 is SYGVKD. The CDR3 has 19 residues. The CDR3 DNA reads as TGTGCCATCGGGGGCCCCCCGGACAGGGACAGACTTCCTCATCAGCCCCAGAATTTT. Encoded protein: CAIGGPPDRDRLPHQPQNF.

The table lists this clonotype with a few counts. The chain links TRBV7-9 to TRBJ1-1; D gene uncertain. V dropped 1 base and J dropped 7 bases, with 13 bases sitting between them. The CDR3 length is 14 residues. Per germline, CDR1 SEHNR and CDR2 FQNEAQ (reference sequence). CDR3 sequence: CASSLVNGVDEAFF. CDR3 DNA sequence: TGTGCCAGCAGCTTAGTGAATGGGGTTGATGAAGCTTTCTTT.

This clonotype showed up just a few times. The CDR3 bases are TGTGCCAGCAGCCCTCGACCCTTTTGGAATCAGCCCCAGCATTTT. Translating gives CASSPRPFWNQPQHF. The chain has TRBV7-8 and TRBJ1-5; no firm D call. V lost 5 bases and J 4 bases, leaving 15 bases between the germline ends. The CDR3 is 15 amino acids. The V gene's germline CDR1 is SGHVS and CDR2 FQNEAQ.

This clonotype has just a few counts. The rearrangement uses TRBV9 and TRBJ1-6; tentatively, D is TRBD1 (5 bases). Trimming removed 4 bases at V and 9 bases at J, with 23 bases between. The CDR3 is made up of 17 amino acids. Germline V gene sequence: CDR1 SGDLS, CDR2 YYNGEE. CDR3 nucleotides: TGTGCCAGCAGCACTAATATCCAGGGAAGTAGCGGTTCACCCCTCCACTTT. Translated: CASSTNIQGSSGSPLHF.

CDR3 residues: CATSRNTDTQYF. The CDR3 DNA follows: TGTGCCACCAGCAGGAACACAGATACGCAGTATTTT. V and J are TRBV15 and TRBJ2-3; no firm D call. This CDR3 has 12 residues. Trimming removed 3 bases from V and 2 bases from J, with 3 bases in between. The germline V gene encodes CDR1 LNHNV and CDR2 YYDKDF (reference sequence).

This clonotype came up a few times. The chain is built from TRBV20-1 and TRBJ2-3, with 7 bases identical to TRBD1. The CDR3 runs 15 residues. The junction had 8 bases not matched to a gene; V was cut back by 3 bases and J by 2 bases. From germline, CDR1 is DFQATT and CDR2 SNEGSKA (reference sequence). The CDR3 protein is CSASRAGGYTDTQYF. CDR3 nucleotides: TGCAGTGCTAGTCGGGCAGGGGGATACACAGATACGCAGTATTTT.

This clonotype was picked up a small number of times. The chain is built from TRBV2 and TRBJ2-1; D not resolved. The germline V and J ends were trimmed by 7 bases and 8 bases, with 21 bases remaining between them. The CDR3 covers 15 residues. The V gene's germline CDR1 is SNHLY and CDR2 FYNNEI. CDR3 in amino acids: CASNPEILQPDEQFF. The CDR3 coding sequence is TGTGCCAGCAACCCGGAGATCTTGCAGCCCGATGAGCAGTTCTTC.

The chain uses TRBV5-1 and TRBJ2-6, with 10 bases aligning to TRBD1. The germline CDR1 and CDR2 sequences are SGHRS and YFSETQ. CDR3 length: 16 residues. V gave up 5 bases and J gave up 8 bases; unmatched junction bases: 10. The CDR3 DNA reads as TGCGCCAGCAGACCTGGGACAGGGGCGATGACCAACGTCCTGACTTTC. Its translation: CASRPGTGAMTNVLTF. The full variable domain, its missing parts supplied by reference TRBV5-1 and TRBJ2-6, is KAGVTQTPRYLIKTRGQQVTLSCSPISGHRSVSWYQQTPGQGLQFLFEYFSETQRNKGNFPGRFSGRQFSNSRSEMNVSTLELGDSALYLCASRPGTGAMTNVLTFGAGSRLTVL.

Concerning this clonotype: A read error is possible here, since a much larger clone lies one base away. This CDR3 reads CASSPPAGSEGRPQHF. DNA for the CDR3: TGTGCCAGCAGTCCCCCGGCTGGGTCTGAGGGACGGCCCCAGCATTTT. The rearrangement uses TRBV28 and TRBJ1-5, with D maybe TRBD1 (5 bases). Trimming stripped 5 bases from V and 9 bases from J, with 23 bases between. There are 16 residues in the CDR3. Germline CDR1 MDHEN, CDR2 SYDVKM.

The genes are TRBV29-1 and TRBJ2-3; D remains ambiguous. Germline V lookup: CDR1 SQVTM, CDR2 ANQGSEA. CDR3 length: 13 amino acids. Trimming removed 6 bases at V and 0 bases at J, with 10 bases between. This chain's CDR3 is CSVEKGSTDTQYF. The CDR3 DNA reads as TGCAGCGTCGAAAAAGGTAGCACAGATACGCAGTATTTT.

This chain connects TRBV21-1 to TRBJ1-5; the table calls TRBD1, which could not be checked here. TRBV21-1 counts as a pseudogene. The CDR3 consists of 17 residues. CDR3 in amino acids: CASSKIKAGNPNQPQHF. In DNA form, the CDR3 reads TGTGCCAGCAGCAAAATCAAGGCAGGGAACCCGAATCAGCCCCAGCATTTT.

This clonotype was seen a few times. The V and J genes are TRBV18 and TRBJ2-3, with 7 bases aligning to TRBD1. J was trimmed by 0 bases and V by 1 base; bases with no gene match: 1. The CDR3 covers 15 residues. Germline lookup yields CDR1 KGHSH and CDR2 LQKENI. This CDR3 reads CASSPRDRSTDTQYF. CDR3 bases: TGTGCCAGCTCACCACGGGACAGAAGCACAGATACGCAGTATTTT.

This clonotype has at least ten counts. The rearrangement joins TRBV29-1 to TRBJ1-1; D remains unclear. The germline V and J ends were trimmed by 6 bases and 1 base, with 6 bases remaining between them. Germline lookup yields CDR1 SQVTM and CDR2 ANQGSEA. The CDR3 is made up of 11 amino acids. The CDR3 DNA sequence: TGCAGCGTCTACAAGAACACTGAAGCTTTCTTT. Translated, it gives CSVYKNTEAFF.

This clonotype has more than one count but fewer than ten. The chain has TRBV7-9 and TRBJ1-6; the D gene is possibly TRBD1 (5 bases). The CDR3 covers 15 residues. Per germline, CDR1 SEHNR and CDR2 FQNEAQ (reference sequence). V lost 10 bases, J lost 0 bases, and 13 bases lay in between. The CDR3 DNA reads as TGTGCCATCGGGGACTCGAGCTCCTATAATTCACCCCTCCACTTT. This translates into CAIGDSSSYNSPLHF.

This clonotype was detected only a few times. This chain connects TRBV3-1 to TRBJ1-1; perhaps TRBD1 as D (5 bases). Trimming pared 2 bases from V and 4 bases from J, leaving 8 bases between. The CDR3 runs 13 residues. The germline V gene has CDR1 LGHDT and CDR2 YNNKEL (reference sequence). The CDR3 DNA reads as TGTGCCAGCAGCCAACAGGGTGCCACTGAAGCTTTCTTT. Its translation is CASSQQGATEAFF.

J is TRBJ2-1 and V is TRBV20-1; D remains ambiguous. Germline CDR1 DFQATT, CDR2 SNEGSKA (reference sequence). This CDR3 comprises 13 residues. V gave up 6 bases and J gave up 0 bases, with 9 bases separating them. The CDR3 spells CSAKGSSYNEQFF. CDR3 nucleotides: TGCAGTGCCAAGGGTTCCTCCTACAATGAGCAGTTCTTC.

The chain links TRBV20-1 to TRBJ2-1; 11 bases match TRBD2. The CDR3 sequence is 15 residues long. Germline CDR1 DFQATT, CDR2 SNEGSKA (reference sequence). V lost 0 bases, J lost 8 bases, and 6 bases stayed unmatched. CDR3 sequence: CSARDGGLAGHEQFF. The CDR3 DNA reads as TGCAGTGCTAGAGATGGAGGACTAGCGGGCCATGAGCAGTTCTTC.

This chain uses TRBV4-1 with TRBJ1-2, with no clear D. Germline loops: CDR1 MGHRA, CDR2 YSYEKL. The CDR3 runs to 16 residues. V lost 2 bases, J lost 6 bases, and 19 bases lay in between. The CDR3 spells CASSQTKVNTLDGYTF. DNA for the CDR3: TGCGCCAGCAGCCAAACCAAGGTGAACACCCTAGATGGCTACACCTTC.

This clonotype came up a few times. V and J are TRBV20-1 and TRBJ1-2; D is unclear. Trimming shortened V by 5 bases and J by 8 bases, and 24 bases separated the two germline ends. Germline values: CDR1 DFQATT, CDR2 SNEGSKA (reference sequence). This CDR3 contains 15 residues. CDR3: CSAGGQDPSARGYTF. CDR3 DNA sequence: TGCAGTGCTGGCGGCCAGGACCCATCGGCGAGGGGCTACACCTTC.

This clonotype was detected only a few times. The V gene is TRBV20-1, the J gene TRBJ1-5, with a weak D call TRBD1 (5 bases). The V end was cut by 5 bases, the J end by 11 bases, with 10 bases between. CDR1 is DFQATT and CDR2 is SNEGSKA in the germline V gene (reference sequence). The CDR3 extends over 10 amino acids. Here the CDR3 DNA reads TGCAGTGCTGGGGGTTTGTCCCAGCATTTT. This translates into CSAGGLSQHF.

The J gene is TRBJ2-7, the V gene TRBV2; D possibly matches TRBD1 or TRBD2 (5 bases each). Germline loops: CDR1 SNHLY, CDR2 FYNNEI. The CDR3 contains 15 residues. V lost 6 bases, J lost 4 bases, and 19 bases lay in between. This CDR3 reads CASSENRDLVYEQYF. The CDR3 nucleotides are TGTGCCAGCAGCGAAAACCGGGACCTCGTTTACGAGCAGTACTTC.

This clonotype was seen a handful of times. The chain is built from TRBV6-2 or TRBV6-3 and TRBJ1-1, with D possibly TRBD1 on 6 matching bases. CDR1 is MNHEY and CDR2 is SVGEGT in the germline V gene. This CDR3 has 15 residues. Trimming took off 2 bases at V and 5 bases at J, with 15 bases between the two ends. The CDR3 here is CASSYDGVRGTEAFF. CDR3 bases: TGTGCCAGCAGTTACGACGGGGTTAGGGGGACTGAAGCTTTCTTT.

The chain has TRBV7-6 and TRBJ1-1; D is unresolved. This CDR3 spans 16 amino acids. Trimming left V 5 bases short and J 1 base short, with 17 bases between. Looked up from germline, CDR1 is SGHVS and CDR2 is FNYEAQ. The CDR3 DNA follows: TGTGCCAGCAGCCCGAGCCCCGCACAAAAGAACACTGAAGCTTTCTTT. Encoded protein: CASSPSPAQKNTEAFF.

The V call is TRBV6-1, the J call TRBJ2-3, with unresolved D. The ends were cut back, 2 bases at V and 2 bases at J, with 11 bases in the middle. Per the germline V gene, CDR1 is MNHNS and CDR2 is SASEGT. The CDR3 length is 15 residues. CDR3 DNA: TGTGCCAGCAGTGAAAGTGCGAGAAACACAGATACGCAGTATTTT. This encodes CASSESARNTDTQYF.

The sample holds a few counts of this clonotype. The chain uses TRBV20-1 and TRBJ1-2; D is ambiguous. CDR3 length equals 12 residues. Deletions cut 1 base from V and 4 bases from J, with 7 bases between. Germline V gene sequence: CDR1 DFQATT, CDR2 SNEGSKA (reference sequence). CDR3 sequence reads: CSARVSSYGYTF. The CDR3 DNA sequence: TGCAGTGCTAGAGTGTCTAGCTATGGCTACACCTTC.

This clonotype has ten or more counts. The chain carries TRBV6-2 or TRBV6-3 and TRBJ1-1; possible D gene TRBD1, 5 bases. The ends were cut back, 7 bases at V and 1 base at J, with 10 bases in the middle. The germline V gene encodes CDR1 MNHEY and CDR2 SVGEGT. The CDR3 spans 13 residues. The CDR3 DNA reads as TGTGCCAGCAACAGGCCCCCGAACACTGAAGCTTTCTTT. It is translated as CASNRPPNTEAFF.